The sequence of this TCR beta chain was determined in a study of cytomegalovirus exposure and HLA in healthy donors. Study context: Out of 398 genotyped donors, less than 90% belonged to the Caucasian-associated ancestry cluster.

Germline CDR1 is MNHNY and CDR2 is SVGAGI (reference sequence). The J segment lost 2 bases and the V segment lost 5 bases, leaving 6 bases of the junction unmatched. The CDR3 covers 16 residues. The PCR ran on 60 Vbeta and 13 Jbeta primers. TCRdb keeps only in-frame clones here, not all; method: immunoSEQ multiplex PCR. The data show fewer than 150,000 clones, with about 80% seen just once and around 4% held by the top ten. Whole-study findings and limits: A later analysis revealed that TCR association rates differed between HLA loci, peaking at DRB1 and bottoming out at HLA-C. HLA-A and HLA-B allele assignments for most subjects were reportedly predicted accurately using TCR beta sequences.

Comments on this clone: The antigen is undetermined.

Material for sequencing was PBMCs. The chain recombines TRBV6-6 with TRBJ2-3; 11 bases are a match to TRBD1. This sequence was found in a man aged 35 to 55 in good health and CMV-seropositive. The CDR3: CASSPLGQGVTDTQYF. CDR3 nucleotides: TGTGCCAGCAGTCCCCTGGGACAGGGGGTCACAGATACGCAGTATTTT.